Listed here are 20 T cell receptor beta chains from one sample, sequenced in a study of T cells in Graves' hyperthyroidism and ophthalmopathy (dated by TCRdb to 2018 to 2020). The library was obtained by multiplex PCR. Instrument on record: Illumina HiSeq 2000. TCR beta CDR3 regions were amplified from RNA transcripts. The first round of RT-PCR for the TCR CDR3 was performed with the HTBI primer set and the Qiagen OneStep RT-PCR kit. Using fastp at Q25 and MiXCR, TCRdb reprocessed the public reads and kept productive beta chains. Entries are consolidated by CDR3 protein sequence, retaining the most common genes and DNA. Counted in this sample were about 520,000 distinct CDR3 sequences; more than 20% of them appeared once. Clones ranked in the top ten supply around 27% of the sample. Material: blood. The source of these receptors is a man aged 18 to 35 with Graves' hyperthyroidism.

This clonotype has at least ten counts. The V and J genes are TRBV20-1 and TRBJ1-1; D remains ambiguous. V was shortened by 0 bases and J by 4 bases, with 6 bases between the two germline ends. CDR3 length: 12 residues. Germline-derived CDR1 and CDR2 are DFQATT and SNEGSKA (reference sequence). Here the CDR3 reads CSAREPPTEAFF. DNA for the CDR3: TGCAGTGCTAGAGAACCCCCCACTGAAGCTTTCTTT.

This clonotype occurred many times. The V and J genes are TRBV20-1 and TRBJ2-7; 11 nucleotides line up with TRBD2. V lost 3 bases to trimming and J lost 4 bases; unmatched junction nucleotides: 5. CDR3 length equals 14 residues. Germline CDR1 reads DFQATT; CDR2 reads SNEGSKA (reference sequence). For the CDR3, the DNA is TGCAGTGCTAGTTCTACTAGCGGGGGATACGAGCAGTACTTC. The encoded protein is CSASSTSGGYEQYF.

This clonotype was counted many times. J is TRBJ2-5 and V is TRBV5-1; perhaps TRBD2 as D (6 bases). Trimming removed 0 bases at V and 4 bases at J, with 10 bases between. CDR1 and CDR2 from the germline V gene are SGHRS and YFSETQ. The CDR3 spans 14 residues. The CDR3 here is CASSLAVGGETQYF. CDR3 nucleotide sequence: TGCGCCAGCAGCTTGGCCGTGGGGGGAGAGACCCAGTACTTC.

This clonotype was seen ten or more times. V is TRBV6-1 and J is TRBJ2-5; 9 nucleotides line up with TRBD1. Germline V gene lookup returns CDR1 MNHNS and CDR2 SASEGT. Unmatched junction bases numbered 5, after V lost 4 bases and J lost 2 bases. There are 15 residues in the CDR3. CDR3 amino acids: CASSGGDRVQETQYF. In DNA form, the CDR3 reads TGTGCCAGCAGTGGGGGGGACAGGGTTCAAGAGACCCAGTACTTC.

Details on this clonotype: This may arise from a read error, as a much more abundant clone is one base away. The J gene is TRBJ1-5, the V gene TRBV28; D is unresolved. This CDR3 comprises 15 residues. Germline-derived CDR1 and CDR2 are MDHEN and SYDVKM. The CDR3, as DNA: TGTGCCAGCGGTTTATACTTGACAATAGGTCAGCCCCAGCATTTT. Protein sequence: CASGLYLTIGQPQHF.

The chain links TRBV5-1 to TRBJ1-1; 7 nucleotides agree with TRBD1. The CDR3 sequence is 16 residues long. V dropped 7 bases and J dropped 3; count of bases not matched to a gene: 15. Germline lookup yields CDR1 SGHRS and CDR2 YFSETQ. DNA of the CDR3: TGCGCCAGCGCCCCGTCAGGGGGGAGCCGGGACACTGAAGCTTTCTTT. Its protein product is CASAPSGGSRDTEAFF.

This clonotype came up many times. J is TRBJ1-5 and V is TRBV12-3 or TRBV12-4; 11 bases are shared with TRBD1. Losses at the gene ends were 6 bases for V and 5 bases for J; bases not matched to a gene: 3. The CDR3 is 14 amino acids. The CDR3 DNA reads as TGTGCCAGCAGGGGACAGGGGGTTGATCAGCCCCAGCATTTT. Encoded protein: CASRGQGVDQPQHF.

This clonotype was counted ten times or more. The CDR3 region is CASAASGTGDGYTF. The DNA of the CDR3 is TGTGCCAGCGCGGCGTCGGGGACAGGGGATGGCTACACCTTC. This chain uses TRBV6-1 with TRBJ1-2; 10 bases are shared with TRBD1. Losses at the gene ends were 8 bases for V and 6 bases for J; bases not matched to a gene: 9. Germline V gene lookup returns CDR1 MNHNS and CDR2 SASEGT. The CDR3 runs to 14 residues.

CDR3 nucleotide sequence: TGTGCCTGGAGTGCGCGGGGCAATCAGCCCCAGCATTTT. Residues: CAWSARGNQPQHF. V and J are TRBV30 and TRBJ1-5; no reliable D call. The V and J ends lost 1 base and 2 bases respectively, with 6 bases between them. Germline-derived CDR1 and CDR2 are GTSNPN and SVGIG (reference sequence). CDR3 length: 13 amino acids.

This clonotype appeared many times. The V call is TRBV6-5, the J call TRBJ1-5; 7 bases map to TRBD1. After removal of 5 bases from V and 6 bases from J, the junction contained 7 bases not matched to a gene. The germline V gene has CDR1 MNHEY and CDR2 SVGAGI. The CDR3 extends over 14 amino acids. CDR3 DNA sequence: TGTGCCAGCAGTCAGGGCAGGGGGAGTCAGCCCCAGCATTTT. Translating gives CASSQGRGSQPQHF.

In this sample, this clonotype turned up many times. CDR3 DNA: TGTGCCAGCAGTTTAGACGGGACAGGCAGCAATCAGCCCCAGCATTTT. Its protein product is CASSLDGTGSNQPQHF. The chain links TRBV28 to TRBJ1-5; 8 nucleotides line up with TRBD1. Germline assignment: CDR1 MDHEN and CDR2 SYDVKM. This CDR3 spans 16 amino acids. After removal of 2 bases from V and 1 base from J, the junction contained 4 bases not matched to a gene.

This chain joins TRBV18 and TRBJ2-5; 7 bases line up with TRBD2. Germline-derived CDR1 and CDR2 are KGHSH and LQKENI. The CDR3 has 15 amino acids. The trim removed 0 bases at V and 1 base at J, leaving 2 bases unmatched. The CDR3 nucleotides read TGTGCCAGCTCACCACCGCGGGGGATCCAAGAGACCCAGTACTTC. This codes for CASSPPRGIQETQYF.

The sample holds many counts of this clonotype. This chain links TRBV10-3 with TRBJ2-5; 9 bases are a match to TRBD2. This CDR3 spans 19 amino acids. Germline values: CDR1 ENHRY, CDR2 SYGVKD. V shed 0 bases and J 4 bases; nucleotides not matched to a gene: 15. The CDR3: CAISESPIRLAGRGETQYF. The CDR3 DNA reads TGTGCCATCAGTGAGTCCCCGATCCGGCTAGCGGGGAGAGGAGAGACCCAGTACTTC.

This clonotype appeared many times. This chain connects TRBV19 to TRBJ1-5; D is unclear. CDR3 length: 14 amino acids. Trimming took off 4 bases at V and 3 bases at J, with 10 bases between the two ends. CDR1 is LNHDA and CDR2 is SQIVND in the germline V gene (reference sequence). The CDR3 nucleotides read TGTGCCAGTAGTAGACCAGGTTACAATCAGCCCCAGCATTTT. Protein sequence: CASSRPGYNQPQHF.

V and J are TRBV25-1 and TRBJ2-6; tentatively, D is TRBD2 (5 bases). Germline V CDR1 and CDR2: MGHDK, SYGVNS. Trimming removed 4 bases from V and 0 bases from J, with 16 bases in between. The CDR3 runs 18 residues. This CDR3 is CASSAPEGSLSGANVLTF. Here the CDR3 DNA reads TGTGCCAGCAGTGCCCCCGAGGGATCCCTCTCTGGGGCCAACGTCCTGACTTTC.

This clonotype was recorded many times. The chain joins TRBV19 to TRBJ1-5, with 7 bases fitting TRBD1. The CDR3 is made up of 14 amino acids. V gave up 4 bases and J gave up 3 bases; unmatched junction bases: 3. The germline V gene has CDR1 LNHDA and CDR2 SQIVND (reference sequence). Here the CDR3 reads CASSTGTDNQPQHF. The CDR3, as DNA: TGTGCCAGTAGTACTGGGACAGACAATCAGCCCCAGCATTTT.

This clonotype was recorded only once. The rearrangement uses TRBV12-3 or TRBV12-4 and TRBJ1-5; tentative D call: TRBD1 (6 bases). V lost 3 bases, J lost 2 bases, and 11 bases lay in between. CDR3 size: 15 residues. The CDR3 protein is CASSFGAGGNQPQHF. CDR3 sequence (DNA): TGTGCCAGCAGTTTTGGGGCAGGGGGCAATCAGCCCCAGCATTTT.

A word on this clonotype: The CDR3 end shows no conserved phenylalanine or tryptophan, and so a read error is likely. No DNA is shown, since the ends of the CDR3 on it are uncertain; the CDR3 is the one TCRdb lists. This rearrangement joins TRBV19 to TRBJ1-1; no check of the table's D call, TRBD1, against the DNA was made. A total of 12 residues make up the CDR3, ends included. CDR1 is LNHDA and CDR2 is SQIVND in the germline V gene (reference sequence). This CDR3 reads CASRDRGAEACL.

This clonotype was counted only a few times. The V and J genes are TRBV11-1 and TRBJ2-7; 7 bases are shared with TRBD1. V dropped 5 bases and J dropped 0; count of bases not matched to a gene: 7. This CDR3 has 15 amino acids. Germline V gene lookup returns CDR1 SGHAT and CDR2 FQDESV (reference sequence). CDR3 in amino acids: CASSATGTASYEQYF. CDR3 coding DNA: TGTGCCAGCAGCGCGACCGGGACAGCCTCCTACGAGCAGTACTTC. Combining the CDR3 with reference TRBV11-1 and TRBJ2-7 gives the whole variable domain EAEVAQSPRYKITEKSQAVAFWCDPISGHATLYWYRQILGQGPELLVQFQDESVVDDSQLPKDRFSAERLKGVDSTLKIQPAELGDSAMYLCASSATGTASYEQYFGPGTRLTVT.

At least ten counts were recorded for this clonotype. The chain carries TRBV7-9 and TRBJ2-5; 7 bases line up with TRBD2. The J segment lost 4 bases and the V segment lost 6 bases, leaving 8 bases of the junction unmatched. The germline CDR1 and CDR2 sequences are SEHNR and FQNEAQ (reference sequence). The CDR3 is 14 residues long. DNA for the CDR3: TGTGCCAGCAGTAGCAGACTAGCTTCAGAGACCCAGTACTTC. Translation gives CASSSRLASETQYF.